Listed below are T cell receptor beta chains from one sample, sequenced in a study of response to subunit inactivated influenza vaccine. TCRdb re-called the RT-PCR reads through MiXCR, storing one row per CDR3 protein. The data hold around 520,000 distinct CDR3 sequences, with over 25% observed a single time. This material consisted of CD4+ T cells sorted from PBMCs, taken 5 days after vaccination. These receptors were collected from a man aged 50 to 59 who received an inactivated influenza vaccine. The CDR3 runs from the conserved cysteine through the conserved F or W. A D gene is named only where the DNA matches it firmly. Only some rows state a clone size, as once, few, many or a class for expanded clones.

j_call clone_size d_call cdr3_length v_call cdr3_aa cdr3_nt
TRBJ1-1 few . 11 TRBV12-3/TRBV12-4 CASSQWTEAFF TGTGCCAGCAGCCAATGGACTGAAGCTTTCTTT
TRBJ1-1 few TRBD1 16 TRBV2 CASSPRDRVMNTEAFF TGTGCCAGCAGTCCACGGGACAGGGTTATGAACACTGAAGCTTTCTTT
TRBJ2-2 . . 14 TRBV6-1 CASSLRASVGELFF TGTGCCAGCAGTCTCCGGGCTAGCGTCGGGGAGCTGTTTTTT
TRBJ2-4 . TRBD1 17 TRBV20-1 CSAVPGQGVEGKNIQYF TGCAGTGCTGTCCCGGGACAGGGCGTCGAGGGCAAAAACATTCAGTACTTC
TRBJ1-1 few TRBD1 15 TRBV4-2 CASSLETGLNTEAFF TGTGCCAGCAGCCTCGAGACAGGGTTGAACACTGAAGCTTTCTTT
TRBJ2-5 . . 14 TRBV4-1 CASSQDKGKETQYF TGCGCCAGCAGCCAAGATAAGGGGAAAGAGACCCAGTACTTC
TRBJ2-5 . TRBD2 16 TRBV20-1 CSAERPSGGVQETQYF TGCAGTGCTGAGAGACCCAGCGGGGGGGTCCAAGAGACCCAGTACTTC
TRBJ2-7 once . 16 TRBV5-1 CASSFSADLGVYEQYF TGCGCCAGCAGCTTTTCGGCAGACCTGGGGGTCTACGAGCAGTACTTC
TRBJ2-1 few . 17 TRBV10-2 CASSRGRGYSNSNEQFF TGCGCCAGCAGCCGAGGCAGGGGCTATTCAAACTCCAATGAGCAGTTCTTC
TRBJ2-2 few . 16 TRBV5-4 CASSLDRAKNTGELFF TGTGCCAGCAGCTTGGATCGAGCGAAGAACACCGGGGAGCTGTTTTTT
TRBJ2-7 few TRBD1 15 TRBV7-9 CASSLETGGTYEQYF TGTGCCAGCAGCTTAGAGACAGGGGGCACCTACGAGCAGTACTTC
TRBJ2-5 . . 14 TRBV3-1 CASSQARFRETQYF TGTGCCAGCAGCCAAGCCAGGTTCCGAGAGACCCAGTACTTC
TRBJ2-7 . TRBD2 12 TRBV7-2 CASSRLAYEQYF TGTGCCAGCAGCAGACTAGCATACGAGCAGTACTTC
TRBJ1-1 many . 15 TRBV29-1 CSVVRPMGYRTEAFF TGCAGCGTTGTCCGGCCGATGGGGTATCGGACTGAAGCTTTCTTT
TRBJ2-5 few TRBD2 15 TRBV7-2 CASSNRLAGRETQYF TGTGCCAGCAGCAACCGACTAGCGGGAAGGGAGACCCAGTACTTC
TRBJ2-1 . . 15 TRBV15 CATSRDGRGYNEQFF TGTGCCACCAGCAGAGATGGGCGGGGATACAATGAGCAGTTCTTC
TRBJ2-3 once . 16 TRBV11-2 CASSLDLLGGTDTQYF TGTGCCAGCAGCTTAGACCTCCTCGGGGGCACAGATACGCAGTATTTT
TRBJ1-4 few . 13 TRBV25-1 CASRGRGNEKLFF TGTGCCAGCAGAGGAAGAGGGAATGAAAAACTGTTTTTT
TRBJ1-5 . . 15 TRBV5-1 CASSLYGDGNQPQHF TGCGCCAGCAGCTTGTACGGGGATGGCAATCAGCCCCAGCATTTT
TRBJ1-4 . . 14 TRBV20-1 CSAGTPSTGEKLFF TGCAGTGCCGGGACCCCAAGTACGGGTGAAAAACTGTTTTTT
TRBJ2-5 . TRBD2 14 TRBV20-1 CSASLLAGGETQYF TGCAGTGCTAGCCTACTAGCGGGCGGGGAGACCCAGTACTTC
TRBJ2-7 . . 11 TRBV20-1 CSASSEYEQYF TGCAGTGCTTCGAGTGAGTACGAGCAGTACTTC
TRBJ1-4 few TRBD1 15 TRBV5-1 CASSVGQAGGEKLFF TGCGCCAGCAGCGTAGGACAGGCTGGCGGGGAAAAACTGTTTTTT
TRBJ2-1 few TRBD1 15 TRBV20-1 CSARDERQGMHEQFF TGCAGTGCTAGAGACGAGAGACAGGGTATGCATGAGCAGTTCTTC
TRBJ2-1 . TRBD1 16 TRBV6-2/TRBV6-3 CASSSDRGRLYNEQFF TGTGCCAGCAGTTCGGACAGGGGAAGGCTCTACAATGAGCAGTTCTTC
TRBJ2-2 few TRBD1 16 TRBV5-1 CASSLYRGQGTGELFF TGCGCCAGCAGCTTGTACCGGGGACAGGGAACCGGGGAGCTGTTTTTT
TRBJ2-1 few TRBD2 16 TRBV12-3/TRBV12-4 CASSMGRGRRVHEQFF TGTGCCAGCAGCATGGGGCGGGGGAGGAGGGTCCATGAGCAGTTCTTC
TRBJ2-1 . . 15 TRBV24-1 CATSAREDSYNEQFF TGTGCCACCAGTGCCCGGGAAGACTCCTACAATGAGCAGTTCTTC
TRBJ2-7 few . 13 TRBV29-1 CSVVGGGTYEQYF TGCAGCGTTGTAGGCGGGGGCACCTACGAGCAGTACTTC
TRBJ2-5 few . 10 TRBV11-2 CASSPVTQYF TGTGCCAGCAGCCCCGTGACCCAGTACTTC
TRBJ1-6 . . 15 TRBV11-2 CASSLVRTRRSPLHF TGTGCCAGCAGCTTAGTTCGGACAAGGCGGTCACCCCTCCACTTT
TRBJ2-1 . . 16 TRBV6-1 CASKKIGTQFNNEQFF TGTGCCAGCAAAAAGATTGGGACGCAATTCAACAATGAGCAGTTCTTC
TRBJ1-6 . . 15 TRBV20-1 CSAREPGRVNSPLHF TGCAGTGCTAGAGAACCGGGACGGGTTAATTCACCCCTCCACTTT
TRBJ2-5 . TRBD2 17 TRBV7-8 CASSSGLAGFTQETQYF TGTGCCAGCAGCTCCGGACTAGCGGGCTTTACCCAAGAGACCCAGTACTTC
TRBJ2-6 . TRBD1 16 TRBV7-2 CASSLTQGYGANVLTF TGTGCCAGCAGCTTAACACAGGGGTACGGGGCCAACGTCCTGACTTTC
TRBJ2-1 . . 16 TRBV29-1 CSVGGASESSYNEQFF TGCAGCGTCGGGGGTGCTAGCGAGAGCTCCTACAATGAGCAGTTCTTC
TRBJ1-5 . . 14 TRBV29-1 CSVGETEGNQPQHF TGCAGCGTTGGAGAGACAGAGGGCAATCAGCCCCAGCATTTT
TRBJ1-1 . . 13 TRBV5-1 CASSFSPNGEAFF TGCGCCAGCAGCTTCTCTCCTAACGGTGAAGCTTTCTTT
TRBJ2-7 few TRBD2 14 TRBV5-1 CASSLTSATYEQYF TGCGCCAGCAGCTTGACTAGCGCAACCTACGAGCAGTACTTC
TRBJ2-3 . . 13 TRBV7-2 CASSLLGSDTQYF TGTGCCAGCAGCTTACTGGGGTCAGATACGCAGTATTTT
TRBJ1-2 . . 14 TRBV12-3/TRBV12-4 CASSLWGRSEGYTF TGTGCCAGCAGTTTATGGGGCCGGAGTGAGGGCTACACCTTC
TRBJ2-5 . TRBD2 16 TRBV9 CASSAGPTSGQETQYF TGTGCCAGCAGCGCCGGCCCTACTAGCGGCCAAGAGACCCAGTACTTC